The T cell receptor beta chain described here comes from a study of OX40 agonist ivuxolimab in advanced cancers. The CDR3 covers 14 residues. Looked up from germline, CDR1 is SGHNT and CDR2 is YYREEE (reference sequence). Between the trimmed V and J ends, which lost 0 bases and 8 bases, there was a span of 14 bases. Findings and limits, study-wide: Certain nonresponders likewise exhibited a low normalized T-cell clonal expansion. Average numbers of expanded clones were greater in CD8+ T cells than in CD4+.

Profiled with immunoSEQ multiplex PCR; TCRdb holds only in-frame clones, not every one. The data hold around 80,000 clones, with approximately 84% observed a single time. As regards this clone: No antigen is known for it.

The V call is TRBV5-4, the J call TRBJ1-2; a possible D gene is TRBD1 (5 bases). The starting material was CD4+ or CD8+ T cells sorted from blood, obtained in a trial of the OX40 agonist ivuxolimab. This TCR derives from an adult with an advanced solid tumor such as melanoma, head and neck, liver or kidney cancer. CDR3 nucleotides: TGTGCCAGCAGCTTGGGGCAGGGACTAGGGGGCTACACCTTC. This gives the protein CASSLGQGLGGYTF. Full variable domain (missing parts from reference TRBV5-4 and TRBJ1-2): ETGVTQSPTHLIKTRGQQVTLRCSSQSGHNTVSWYQQALGQGPQFIFQYYREEENGRGNFPPRFSGLQFPNYSSELNVNALELDDSALYLCASSLGQGLGGYTFGSGTRLTVV.